The rows below give T cell receptor beta chains drawn from one sample of a study of blood T cell repertoires in COVID-19. Sequenced by immunoSEQ multiplex PCR; TCRdb stores in-frame clones only, minus some. The repertoire holds more than 95,000 clones, with approximately 89% as singletons. The sequenced sample consisted of peripheral blood. These TCRs come from a woman older than 75 with COVID-19, enrolled during active disease. Both conserved end residues are part of each CDR3. The order of the fields is clone size, J gene, V gene, D gene, CDR3 DNA, CDR3 protein. D genes are given only for firm matches. Clone size is given for some rows only: seen once, a few or many times, or a class if the clone is expanded.

>.|TRBJ1-3|TRBV7-2|TRBD1
TGTGCCAGCAGCTTGGGACAGTTCTCTGGAAACACCATATATTTT
CASSLGQFSGNTIYF
>few|TRBJ1-6|TRBV3-1/TRBV3-2|.
TGTGCCAGCAGCCAAGGATGGGCTTCACCCCTCCACTTT
CASSQGWASPLHF
>.|TRBJ1-6|TRBV11-2|.
TGTGCCAGCAGCCACTATAATTCACCCCTCCACTTT
CASSHYNSPLHF
>.|TRBJ2-4|TRBV9|TRBD2
TGTGCCAGCAGCCCCCGGTTAGCTAGCGGGAATCGAATTAACATTCAGTACTTC
CASSPRLASGNRINIQYF
>.|TRBJ2-6|TRBV12-3/TRBV12-4|.
TGTGCCAGCAGTTTCCCGGTGCAGGGTGTCCTGACTTTC
CASSFPVQGVLTF
>once|TRBJ1-3|TRBV2|.
TGTGCCAGCAGTGATGGGCTGGGTCCCATATATTTT
CASSDGLGPIYF
>.|TRBJ2-5|TRBV5-1|.
TGCGCCAGCACCGAGGACAGTGGAGAGACCCAGTACTTC
CASTEDSGETQYF
>.|TRBJ1-2|TRBV28|TRBD1
TGTGCCAGCAGACCCCCTCCCGGACAGGGTCCCTACTATGGCTACACCTTC
CASRPPPGQGPYYGYTF
>.|TRBJ1-2|TRBV5-6|.
TGTGCCAGCAGCTTGTCCTCATCCGACAGGTTAGGCTATGGCTACACCTTC
CASSLSSSDRLGYGYTF
>few|TRBJ2-7|TRBV7-9|.
TGTGCCAGCAGCTTAGCGCTAGCTGCGTGGGAGCAGTACTTC
CASSLALAAWEQYF
>.|TRBJ2-7|TRBV6-5|.
TGTGCCAGCAGTTACTCGGAGGGTGGACACTACGAGCAGTACTTC
CASSYSEGGHYEQYF
>.|TRBJ2-7|TRBV6-2/TRBV6-3|TRBD1
TGTGCCAGCAGTCGATCAGGGGGCGCGAACGAGCAGTACTTC
CASSRSGGANEQYF